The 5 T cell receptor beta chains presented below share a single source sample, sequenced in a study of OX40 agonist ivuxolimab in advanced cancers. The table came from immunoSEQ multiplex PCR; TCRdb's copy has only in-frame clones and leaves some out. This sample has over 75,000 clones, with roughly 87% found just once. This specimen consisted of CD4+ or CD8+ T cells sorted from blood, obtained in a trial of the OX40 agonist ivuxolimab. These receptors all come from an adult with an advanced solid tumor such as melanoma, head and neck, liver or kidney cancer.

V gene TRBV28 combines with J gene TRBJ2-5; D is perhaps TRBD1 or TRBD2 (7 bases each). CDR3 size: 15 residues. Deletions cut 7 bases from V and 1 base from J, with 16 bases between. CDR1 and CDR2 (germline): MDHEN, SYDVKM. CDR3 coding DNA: TGTGCCAGCAACTCCAGGGGGGGAGTCCAAGAGACCCAGTACTTC. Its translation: CASNSRGGVQETQYF.

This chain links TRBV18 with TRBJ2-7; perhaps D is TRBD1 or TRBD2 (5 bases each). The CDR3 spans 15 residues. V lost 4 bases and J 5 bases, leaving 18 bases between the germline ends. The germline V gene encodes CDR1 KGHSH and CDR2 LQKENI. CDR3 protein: CASSLRGPPGHEQYF. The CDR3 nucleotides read TGTGCCAGCTCACTTAGGGGACCCCCAGGGCACGAGCAGTACTTC.

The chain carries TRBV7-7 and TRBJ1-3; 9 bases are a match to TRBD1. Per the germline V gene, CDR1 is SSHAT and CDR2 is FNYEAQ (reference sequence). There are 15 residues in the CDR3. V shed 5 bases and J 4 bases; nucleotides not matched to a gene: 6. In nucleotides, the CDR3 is TGTGCCAGCAGCCCCGGGACAGGGATCGGAAACACCATATATTTT. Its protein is CASSPGTGIGNTIYF.

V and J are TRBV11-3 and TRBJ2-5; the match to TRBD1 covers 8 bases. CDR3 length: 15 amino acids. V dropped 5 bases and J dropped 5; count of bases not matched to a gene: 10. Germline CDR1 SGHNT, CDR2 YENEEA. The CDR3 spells CASSPEGQAGETQYF. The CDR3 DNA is TGTGCCAGCAGCCCCGAGGGACAGGCGGGGGAGACCCAGTACTTC.

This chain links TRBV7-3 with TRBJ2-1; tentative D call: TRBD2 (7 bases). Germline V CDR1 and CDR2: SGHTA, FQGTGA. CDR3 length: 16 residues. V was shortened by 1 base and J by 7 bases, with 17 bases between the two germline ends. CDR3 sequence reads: CASSLRGGLDPNEQFF. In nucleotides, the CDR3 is TGTGCCAGCAGCTTAAGGGGGGGCCTAGATCCTAATGAGCAGTTCTTC.